This T cell receptor beta chain was found in a study of metastatic and nonmetastatic thyroid tumors. Study-wide background: Across peripheral blood and tumor or nodule tissue samples taken from malignant and benign thyroid patients, the repertoires were compared with one another.

Original data processing: The distant-metastasis classifier for papillary thyroid cancer was built from CDR3 differences across clinicopathological groups. TCRdb reprocessed the PCR reads using MiXCR. TCRdb assigned the V and J calls; the authors' analysis was not used. The repertoire holds tens of thousands of clones, with roughly 15% as singletons. Points on this clone: Its target is not known.

No patient had received any treatment before thyroid surgery. Study results and caveats: Versus benign nodules, malignant thyroid tumors reportedly had significantly higher TCR beta diversity, in blood and tumor.

The germline gives CDR1 SGHRS, CDR2 YFSETQ. V lost 0 bases to trimming and J lost 9 bases, with 6 bases between them. This CDR3 has 12 residues. Material: blood. The V gene is TRBV5-1, the J gene TRBJ2-2; maybe TRBD1 (6 bases). The receptor comes from a female donor with papillary thyroid cancer or a benign thyroid nodule (not recorded which). Some clones in this sample may be carry-over from other donors' samples. CDR3 amino acids: CASSLGDRELFF. CDR3 DNA sequence: TGCGCCAGCAGCTTGGGGGACAGGGAGCTGTTTTTT.